This T cell receptor beta chain was retrieved from a study of cytomegalovirus exposure and HLA in healthy donors. Study as a whole: Among roughly 180 million T cells, an earlier analysis found roughly 100 million unique TCR beta sequences. As released early, the data held approximately 80 million unique TCRs from HLA-typed donors. Among fewer than 500 genotyped donors, about 83% fell in the Caucasian-associated ancestry cluster.

Study-wide points: Per a prior analysis, the majority of TCR beta V segments were productive roughly 90% or roughly 30% of the time.

The PCR contained 60 Vbeta and 13 Jbeta primers. Some clones are missing from TCRdb's copy, which holds only in-frame ones; the method was immunoSEQ multiplex PCR. This table has under 200,000 clones, about 77% appearing once. Worth noting for this clone: As yet, its antigen is unknown.

The V gene's germline CDR1 is SGHRS and CDR2 YFSETQ. V gave up 3 bases and J gave up 3 bases, with 15 bases separating them. The CDR3 is 15 residues long. The J gene is TRBJ2-5, the V gene TRBV5-1, with a tentative D call TRBD2 (7 bases). This clonotype was sampled from a woman in her 40s in good health and CMV-seropositive. Sequencing was done on a sample of PBMCs. DNA for the CDR3: TGCGCCAGCAGCTGGGGAGGGGGATGGGAAGAGACCCAGTACTTC. Translated, it gives CASSWGGGWEETQYF.